The following is a TCR beta chain sequence with its context. Its antigen is unknown. The sample belongs to a study of cytomegalovirus exposure and HLA in healthy donors. General study results and limits: Information on immune exposure was restricted to one variable (CMV serostatus).

PCR amplification relied on 60 Vbeta primers (plus 13 Jbeta primers). Sequenced by immunoSEQ multiplex PCR; TCRdb stores in-frame clones only, minus some. The table for this sample gives approximately 76,000 clones. Sequencing input: PBMCs. This clonotype was sampled from a man younger than 35 in good health and CMV-seropositive.

The CDR3 reads CAISESLSGKTDNEQFF. CDR3 in DNA: TGTGCCATCAGTGAGTCGTTGAGCGGGAAAACTGACAATGAGCAGTTCTTC. The chain joins TRBV10-3 to TRBJ2-1; 7 bases agree with TRBD2. Trimming at V came to 0 bases and at J to 5 bases, leaving 10 bases not matched to a gene. The CDR3 is 17 residues long. The germline V gene has CDR1 ENHRY and CDR2 SYGVKD.